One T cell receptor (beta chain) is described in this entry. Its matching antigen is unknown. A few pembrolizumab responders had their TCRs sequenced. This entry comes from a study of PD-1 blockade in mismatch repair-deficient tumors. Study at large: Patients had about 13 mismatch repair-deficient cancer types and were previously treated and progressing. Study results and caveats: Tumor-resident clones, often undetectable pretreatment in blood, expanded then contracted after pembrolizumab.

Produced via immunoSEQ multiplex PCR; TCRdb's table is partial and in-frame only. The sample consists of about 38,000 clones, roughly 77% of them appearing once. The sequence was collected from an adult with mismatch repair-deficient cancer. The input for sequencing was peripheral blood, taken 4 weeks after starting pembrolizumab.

The CDR3 spells CASSLEVEETQYF. DNA of the CDR3: TGCGCCAGCAGCTTGGAGGTCGAAGAGACCCAGTACTTC. This chain links TRBV5-1 with TRBJ2-5; D unclear. This CDR3 is built from 13 residues. Germline V gene data show CDR1 as SGHRS and CDR2 as YFSETQ. V was pared by 0 bases and J by 3 bases, with 6 bases between.